Sequencing of this T cell receptor (beta chain) was carried out in a study of blood T cell repertoires in COVID-19 (dated by TCRdb to the early 2020s). Regarding the study in general: Samples from collaborators originated in the United States, Italy and Spain and spanned both the acute and convalescent phases of COVID-19. Subjects who had been exposed to COVID-19, were actively infected with it, or had recovered from it provided the deeply sampled blood TCRbeta repertoires that made up the dataset. Where available, HLA class I and class II types were taken from metadata supplied by the sample provider and were not determined by assay-based typing. The prospective study material was composed of cDNA or gDNA derived from T cells, B-cell-depleted T cells, or PBMCs. Nearly every sample came with metadata listing a de-identified subject ID, COVID-19 status, age in years and sex. The samples were drawn from two sources: the first 160 participants of the ongoing ImmuneRACE study, and 1,000 to 1,500 subjects contributed by 6 global collaborators. A freely available public database, intended as a resource for researchers studying the immune response to SARS-CoV-2, is where the repertoires were released. The research as a whole found: How much clinical and demographic metadata was included differed by source and by participant, and the metadata was provided uncurated.

TCRbeta CDR3 regions were amplified from genomic DNA using the immunoSEQ Assay, a bias-controlled multiplex PCR. Under the source paper's analysis protocol: The number of nucleated cells in each sample was estimated from the amplification of reference gene primers within the assay. To quantify the absolute abundance of each unique TCRbeta CDR3 rearrangement, sequence reads were collapsed and filtered. For each sample, productive Simpson clonality was calculated by taking the square root of Simpson's diversity index across productive rearrangements. TCRdb stores this immuneACCESS table with in-frame sequences only. Part of the clones is absent; in the studies checked, under half of the shortfall reflects unresolved V genes, and no reason is known for the rest. V and J calls and clone size follow that table, whereas D and trimming were derived from the DNA. In all, the sample holds over 200,000 clones, and 84% of those were seen once. The top ten hold approximately 1.8% of the sample.

Trimming takes 6 bases off V and 7 bases off J; junction bases not matched to a gene: 4. The CDR3 runs 13 amino acids, cysteine and phenylalanine included. Only the CDR3 portion is preserved as DNA: 39 bases, with reading frame beginning at the first base. The germline V gene yields SNHLY for CDR1 and FYNNEI for CDR2. Participants in the prospective study were aged roughly 18 to 100 years, lived in under 30 United States geographic areas, and enrolled through a virtual design. To assign participants to cohorts, the prospective study relied on clinical history that participants themselves reported in a screening survey and a study questionnaire. ImmuneRACE Cohort 3 recovered participants were defined by two consecutive negative NP/OP PCR tests, healthcare professional clearance, or symptom resolution. In the prospective study, whole blood, serum and a nasopharyngeal or oropharyngeal swab were collected from each participant by mobile phlebotomists. Participants in the prospective study had the option to provide additional blood draws and questionnaires over a roughly 2-month period. Before DNA extraction, blood samples from the prospective study were shipped at room temperature or frozen.

Regarding this clone: Its binding antigen is unknown. No much larger clone exists at a distance of one base, and base qualities are not known.

The clonotype comes from a man in his 60s who had recovered from COVID-19. Sequences were obtained from PBMCs or T cells enriched from blood (not recorded which). The sequence joins TRBV2 to TRBJ2-2; 8 of the junction bases match TRBD1. The nucleotide sequence reads TGTGCCAGCAGGAAGGACAGGGACGGGGAGCTGTTTTTT. Its translation is CASRKDRDGELFF.